The 29 T cell receptor beta chains below come from one sample, sequenced in a study of memory B cells and T cells in multiple sclerosis. Their antigens remain unidentified. After stimulus-free culture, autoproliferating CFSE-dim and non-proliferating CFSE-high T cells were sequenced separately. 40 million to 50 million CFSE-labeled PBMCs were cultured less than nine days unstimulated, then replicate wells were pooled. Method: immunoSEQ multiplex PCR; TCRdb's copy keeps in-frame clones and lacks some. Of around 30,000 clones detected, approximately 85% appear once; the ten largest clones hold roughly 2.7%. The specimen sequenced was PBMCs from blood kept in culture. These TCRs come from a human donor with multiple sclerosis.

The DNA of the CDR3 is TGTGCCAGTAGTTCGATGGCGAGCGCCAATCAGCCCCAGCATTTT. The encoded protein is CASSSMASANQPQHF. V and J are TRBV19 and TRBJ1-5; no definite D call. Germline loops: CDR1 LNHDA, CDR2 SQIVND (reference sequence). This CDR3 is 15 amino acids long. V was trimmed by 5 bases and J by 3 bases, leaving 14 bases between them.

The rearrangement joins TRBV6-1 to TRBJ2-2; TRBD2 agrees at 11 bases. The CDR3 consists of 18 residues. The V segment lost 4 bases and the J segment 1 base; nucleotides outside the gene matches: 8. CDR1 is MNHNS and CDR2 is SASEGT in the germline V gene. Here the CDR3 reads CASSVTPSGGLNTGELFF. The CDR3 bases are TGTGCCAGCAGTGTGACGCCTAGCGGGGGGTTGAACACCGGGGAGCTGTTTTTT.

Note on this clone: The sample contains more than one DNA sequence encoding this CDR3. The V gene is TRBV9, the J gene TRBJ1-5, with a possible D match to TRBD1 (6 bases). CDR1 and CDR2 from the germline V gene are SGDLS and YYNGEE. Trimming shortened V by 3 bases and J by 6 bases, and 16 bases separated the two germline ends. The CDR3 covers 15 residues. The CDR3 sequence is CASSASGIGGQPQHF. For the CDR3, the DNA is TGTGCCAGCAGCGCCTCAGGGATAGGGGGTCAGCCCCAGCATTTT.

This clone was recorded a few times. V gene TRBV19 combines with J gene TRBJ1-4, with a tentative D call TRBD1 (5 bases). Trimming removed 6 bases from V and 0 bases from J, with 14 bases in between. The V gene's germline CDR1 is LNHDA and CDR2 SQIVND (reference sequence). This CDR3 comprises 16 residues. The CDR3 here is CASRIGRGATNEKLFF. As DNA, the CDR3 is TGTGCCAGTAGGATCGGACGGGGGGCAACTAATGAAAAACTGTTTTTT.

V gene TRBV7-9 combines with J gene TRBJ2-1; 7 nucleotides line up with TRBD1. This CDR3 is 15 amino acids long. The V and J ends lost 3 bases and 8 bases, in that order; junction bases with no gene match: 10. Germline V lookup: CDR1 SEHNR, CDR2 FQNEAQ (reference sequence). The CDR3 nucleotides are TGTGCCAGCAGCTTTGACGCACAGGGGCAGTATGAGCAGTTCTTC. It translates to CASSFDAQGQYEQFF.

This clone has just a few counts. V and J are TRBV7-6 and TRBJ1-3; D is undetermined. The CDR3 consists of 13 residues. V dropped 6 bases and J dropped 0 bases, with 6 bases sitting between them. CDR1 is SGHVS, CDR2 FNYEAQ, per germline. CDR3 sequence: CASRGSSGNTIYF. In nucleotides, the CDR3 is TGTGCCAGCAGGGGTAGCTCTGGAAACACCATATATTTT.

This rearrangement joins TRBV5-8 to TRBJ2-1, with 9 nucleotides matching TRBD2. The CDR3 runs 15 residues. Germline-derived CDR1 and CDR2 are SGHTS and YDEGEE. The J segment lost 6 bases and the V segment lost 4 bases, leaving 8 bases of the junction unmatched. The CDR3: CASSRSGRRLNEQFF. DNA of the CDR3: TGTGCCAGCAGCCGGAGCGGGAGGAGGCTCAATGAGCAGTTCTTC.

The CDR3 DNA reads as TGTGCCAGCAGCCTCCGGGACTCACAAGAGACCCAGTACTTC. This sequence encodes CASSLRDSQETQYF. The chain is built from TRBV7-7 and TRBJ2-5; TRBD2 is a possible D gene (6 bases). The V gene's germline CDR1 is SSHAT and CDR2 FNYEAQ (reference sequence). This CDR3 is 14 amino acids long. V was pared by 5 bases and J by 2 bases, with 12 bases between.

The chain carries TRBV18 and TRBJ1-2, with 7 positions matching TRBD1. V was clipped by 5 bases and J by 6 bases; unmatched bases: 3. Germline values: CDR1 KGHSH, CDR2 LQKENI. CDR3 length: 12 amino acids. The CDR3 bases are TGTGCCAGCTCAACTACAGGGGATGGCTACACCTTC. Amino acids: CASSTTGDGYTF.

The chain employs TRBV5-8 and TRBJ1-3; TRBD1 agrees at 8 bases. Losses at the gene ends were 2 bases for V and 4 bases for J; bases not matched to a gene: 8. The CDR3 length is 16 residues. The V gene's germline CDR1 is SGHTS and CDR2 YDEGEE. The CDR3 sequence is CASSFILQGDGNTIYF. The CDR3 nucleotides read TGTGCCAGCAGCTTCATCCTACAGGGGGACGGAAACACCATATATTTT.

The rearrangement links TRBV7-3 to TRBJ2-3; D unresolved. The length of the CDR3 is 15 residues. Trimming stripped 5 bases from V and 0 bases from J, with 12 bases between. Germline V gives CDR1 SGHTA, CDR2 FQGTGA. This chain's CDR3 is CASSLTPASTDTQYF. As DNA, the CDR3 is TGTGCCAGCAGCCTGACCCCGGCTAGCACAGATACGCAGTATTTT.

The V call is TRBV11-3, the J call TRBJ1-1; 7 positions agree with TRBD1. V shed 10 bases and J 4 bases; nucleotides not matched to a gene: 15. This CDR3 has 15 amino acids. CDR1 is SGHNT, CDR2 YENEEA, per germline. This CDR3 is CATRGQGGEGTEAFF. CDR3 bases: TGTGCCACAAGGGGTCAGGGGGGAGAGGGCACTGAAGCTTTCTTT.

The chain joins TRBV6-1 to TRBJ2-2; 7 bases are shared with TRBD2. J was trimmed by 7 bases and V by 2 bases; bases with no gene match: 4. Germline-derived CDR1 and CDR2 are MNHNS and SASEGT. This CDR3 is 14 amino acids long. The CDR3 loop is CASSEWEGGGELFF. CDR3 coding DNA: TGTGCCAGCAGTGAATGGGAGGGAGGCGGGGAGCTGTTTTTT.

The CDR3 spells CASSVRAGLHEQFF. The CDR3 DNA follows: TGTGCCAGCAGTGTTCGGGCGGGTCTCCATGAGCAGTTCTTC. This sequence joins TRBV6-4 and TRBJ2-1; a possible D gene is TRBD2 (5 bases). The germline gives CDR1 MRHNA, CDR2 SNTAGT. Trimming pared 4 bases from V and 8 bases from J, leaving 15 bases between. This CDR3 has 14 amino acids.

This clone has a single count. The chain combines TRBV30 with TRBJ1-5; 7 bases fit TRBD1. The CDR3 totals 15 residues. Germline CDR1 and CDR2: GTSNPN and SVGIG (reference sequence). After removal of 2 bases from V and 0 bases from J, the junction contained 4 bases not matched to a gene. CDR3 DNA: TGTGCCTGGAGTCGAGGGACAGCTAGCAATCAGCCCCAGCATTTT. This codes for CAWSRGTASNQPQHF.

The chain couples TRBV15 to TRBJ1-1; D gene unclear. The length of the CDR3 is 13 residues. Per the germline V gene, CDR1 is LNHNV and CDR2 is YYDKDF (reference sequence). V lost 2 bases to trimming and J lost 3 bases, with 7 bases between them. The CDR3 loop is CATSRRWDTEAFF. CDR3 nucleotide sequence: TGTGCCACCAGCAGAAGGTGGGACACTGAAGCTTTCTTT.

The J gene is TRBJ1-4, the V gene TRBV13; a weak D match, TRBD1 (5 bases). Germline loops: CDR1 PRHDT, CDR2 FYEKMQ (reference sequence). V gave up 2 bases and J gave up 2 bases, with 6 bases separating them. The CDR3 is 14 residues long. The CDR3 nucleotides read TGTGCCAGCAGCTTACCAGGGACTAATGAAAAACTGTTTTTT. Amino acids: CASSLPGTNEKLFF. Together with reference TRBV13 and TRBJ1-4, the CDR3 gives the full variable domain: AAGVIQSPRHLIKEKRETATLKCYPIPRHDTVYWYQQGPGQDPQFLISFYEKMQSDKGSIPDRFSAQQFSDYHSELNMSSLELGDSALYFCASSLPGTNEKLFFGSGTQLSVL.

V usage is TRBV7-6 and J usage is TRBJ2-7; 8 bases are shared with TRBD2. In germline, CDR1 is SGHVS, CDR2 FNYEAQ. This CDR3 is built from 14 residues. After removal of 5 bases from V and 7 bases from J, the junction contained 10 bases not matched to a gene. The DNA for the CDR3 is TGTGCCAGCAGCGCAGAACCGGGACTAGGGGAGCAGTACTTC. It is translated as CASSAEPGLGEQYF.

The chain carries TRBV5-1 and TRBJ2-1; 7 bases agree with TRBD2. Trimming took 1 base from V and 6 from J; bases not matched to a gene: 7. CDR3 length: 15 residues. Per the germline V gene, CDR1 is SGHRS and CDR2 is YFSETQ. The CDR3 DNA sequence: TGCGCCAGCAGCTTGAGCGGGGTACGAGGCAATGAGCAGTTCTTC. Protein product: CASSLSGVRGNEQFF.

The CDR3 here is CASSLVGSNQPQHF. The CDR3 DNA follows: TGTGCCAGCAGCTTAGTAGGTAGCAATCAGCCCCAGCATTTT. The chain carries TRBV7-9 and TRBJ1-5; D is uncertain. From germline, CDR1 is SEHNR and CDR2 FQNEAQ (reference sequence). This CDR3 region has 14 residues. V shed 1 base and J shed 0 bases, with 4 bases lying between them.

In its sample, this clone was seen once. This chain connects TRBV5-1 to TRBJ2-3; a possible D gene is TRBD2 (5 bases). V was cut by 0 bases and J by 4 bases, with 18 bases left in between. The CDR3 has 17 amino acids. CDR1 is SGHRS and CDR2 is YFSETQ in the germline V gene. The CDR3 is CASSLALRTAAADTQYF. The CDR3 DNA sequence: TGCGCCAGCAGCTTGGCGTTAAGGACGGCAGCGGCAGATACGCAGTATTTT. Drawing the rest from reference TRBV5-1 and TRBJ2-3, the complete variable domain is KAGVTQTPRYLIKTRGQQVTLSCSPISGHRSVSWYQQTPGQGLQFLFEYFSETQRNKGNFPGRFSGRQFSNSRSEMNVSTLELGDSALYLCASSLALRTAAADTQYFGPGTRLTVL.

This sequence joins TRBV28 and TRBJ1-2; tentative D call: TRBD1 (5 bases). Germline CDR1 MDHEN, CDR2 SYDVKM. The CDR3 is made up of 12 amino acids. V lost 8 bases and J lost 8, with 15 bases in between. The CDR3 DNA sequence: TGTGCCAGCGAACAGGTCCCGAGGGGCTACACCTTC. It yields the protein CASEQVPRGYTF.

This clone was found once. The chain recombines TRBV28 with TRBJ2-1, with TRBD2 matching 14 bases. With V trimmed by 10 bases and J by 7 bases, 9 bases remained unmatched. This CDR3 has 15 amino acids. In germline, CDR1 is MDHEN, CDR2 SYDVKM. CDR3 DNA: TGTGCCATTTTGGCCGGGACTAGCGGGAGAAATGAGCAGTTCTTC. Translated, it gives CAILAGTSGRNEQFF. Complete variable domain (other parts from reference TRBV28 and TRBJ2-1): DVKVTQSSRYLVKRTGEKVFLECVQDMDHENMFWYRQDPGLGLRLIYFSYDVKMKEKGDIPEGYSVSREKKERFSLILESASTNQTSMYLCAILAGTSGRNEQFFGPGTRLTVL.

The V and J genes are TRBV5-1 and TRBJ2-3; D gene unclear. Germline CDR1 and CDR2: SGHRS and YFSETQ. This CDR3 has 14 residues. V gave up 6 bases and J gave up 3 bases, with 14 bases separating them. DNA of the CDR3: TGCGCCAGCACGTGGTCTGGGTTTACAGATACGCAGTATTTT. It translates to CASTWSGFTDTQYF.

This chain connects TRBV5-5 to TRBJ2-1; D gene unclear. Per the germline V gene, CDR1 is SGHKS and CDR2 is YYEKEE (reference sequence). This CDR3 is built from 15 residues. Trimming removed 2 bases from V and 1 base from J, with 10 bases in between. CDR3 in DNA: TGTGCCAGCAGCTTTCACAGTTATTCCTACAATGAGCAGTTCTTC. Protein: CASSFHSYSYNEQFF.

The chain uses TRBV2 and TRBJ1-3, with D maybe TRBD1 (5 bases). Per germline, CDR1 SNHLY and CDR2 FYNNEI. Deletions cut 6 bases from V and 0 bases from J, with 6 bases between. This CDR3 comprises 13 residues. The CDR3 here is CASRGDSGNTIYF. As DNA, the CDR3 is TGTGCCAGCAGGGGGGACTCTGGAAACACCATATATTTT.

This chain's CDR3 is CATHFLGFKSPEAFF. In DNA, the CDR3 is TGTGCCACCCACTTTCTAGGGTTTAAAAGTCCTGAAGCTTTCTTT. The chain combines TRBV2 with TRBJ1-1; D is ambiguous. The CDR3 spans 15 residues. CDR1 and CDR2 (germline): SNHLY, FYNNEI. The germline V and J ends were trimmed by 10 bases and 6 bases, with 24 bases remaining between them.

This clone was picked up a small number of times. The chain has TRBV29-1 and TRBJ1-1; 11 bases line up with TRBD1. With V trimmed by 6 bases and J by 4 bases, 7 bases remained unmatched. Germline loops: CDR1 SQVTM, CDR2 ANQGSEA. The CDR3 totals 14 residues. CDR3 region: CSVTDRGRGTEAFF. CDR3 coding DNA: TGCAGCGTGACGGACAGGGGGCGCGGCACTGAAGCTTTCTTT.

The rearrangement joins TRBV18 to TRBJ1-2; D unclear. The germline V gene encodes CDR1 KGHSH and CDR2 LQKENI. The CDR3 runs to 15 residues. Trimming shortened V by 0 bases and J by 4 bases, and 12 bases separated the two germline ends. Written as DNA, the CDR3 is TGTGCCAGCTCACCACCCCGGGTAGGCGGCTATGGCTACACCTTC. This codes for CASSPPRVGGYGYTF.